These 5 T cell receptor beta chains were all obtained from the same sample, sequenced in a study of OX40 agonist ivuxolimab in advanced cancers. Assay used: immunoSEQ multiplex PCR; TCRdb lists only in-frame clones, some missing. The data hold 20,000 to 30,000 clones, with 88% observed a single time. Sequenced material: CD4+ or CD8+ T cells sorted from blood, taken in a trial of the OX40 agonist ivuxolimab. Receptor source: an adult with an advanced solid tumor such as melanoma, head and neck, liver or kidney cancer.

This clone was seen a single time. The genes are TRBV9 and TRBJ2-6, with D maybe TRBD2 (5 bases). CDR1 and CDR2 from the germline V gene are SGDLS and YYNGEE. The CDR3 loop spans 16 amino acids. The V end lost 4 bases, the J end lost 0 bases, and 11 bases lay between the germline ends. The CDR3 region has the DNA TGTGCCAGCAGCACTAGACCGTTCTCTGGGGCCAACGTCCTGACTTTC. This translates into CASSTRPFSGANVLTF.

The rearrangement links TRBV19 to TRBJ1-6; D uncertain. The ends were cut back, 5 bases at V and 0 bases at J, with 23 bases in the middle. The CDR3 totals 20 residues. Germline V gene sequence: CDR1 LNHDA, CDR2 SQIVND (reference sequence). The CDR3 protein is CASSSRDNVISRSYNSPLHF. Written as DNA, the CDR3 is TGTGCCAGTAGTTCCCGAGACAACGTGATCAGTCGCTCCTATAATTCACCCCTCCACTTT.

CDR3 residues: CASSLEGDIQYF. The CDR3 region has the DNA TGTGCCAGCAGCTTAGAAGGAGACATTCAGTACTTC. The V gene is TRBV11-3, the J gene TRBJ2-4; D gene unclear. The CDR3 length is 12 residues. Germline CDR1 is SGHNT and CDR2 is YENEEA. Trimming took 0 bases from V and 8 from J, leaving 5 bases between them.

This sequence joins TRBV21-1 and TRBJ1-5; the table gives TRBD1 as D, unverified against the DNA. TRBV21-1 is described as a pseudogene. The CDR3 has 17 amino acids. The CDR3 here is CASSKILGPRWNQPQHF. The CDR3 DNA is TGTGCCAGCAGCAAAATCCTGGGCCCGAGATGGAATCAGCCCCAGCATTTT.

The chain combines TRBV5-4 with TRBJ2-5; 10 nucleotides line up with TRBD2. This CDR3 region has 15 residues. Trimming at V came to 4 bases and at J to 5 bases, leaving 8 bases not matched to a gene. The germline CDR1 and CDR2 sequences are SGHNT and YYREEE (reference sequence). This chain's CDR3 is CASSPSGRGRETQYF. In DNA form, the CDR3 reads TGTGCCAGCAGCCCCAGCGGGAGGGGTCGGGAGACCCAGTACTTC.